The clone carrying this T cell receptor (beta chain) was detected once. In the original processing: Estimation of nucleated cell counts relied on the amplification of reference gene primers. Libraries were prepared by immunoSEQ multiplex PCR; TCRdb keeps only in-frame clonotypes and omits some of them. From that table come the V and J calls and clone size; the DNA was used to work out D and trimming. The data contain 250,000 to 300,000 clones, over 75% of them seen just once; the ten biggest clones take up around an eighth. V was cut by 7 bases and J by 0 bases, with 11 bases left in between. Germline V lookup: CDR1 MNHEY, CDR2 SMNVEV (reference sequence). The CDR3 totals 14 residues. This sample stems from a study of blood T cell repertoires in COVID-19. Study details: Samples of COVID-19 (acute and convalescent) were obtained from the United States, Italy and Spain. T cells, B-cell-depleted T cells, or PBMCs supplied cDNA or gDNA.

The specimen sequenced was peripheral blood. The rearrangement joins TRBV27 to TRBJ2-3; tentative D call: TRBD2 (6 bases). The clonotype comes from a woman in her fifties or sixties with acute or convalescent COVID-19. The CDR3 DNA follows: TGTGCCAGCATTCTCAGCGGGAGCACAGATACGCAGTATTTT. Translation gives CASILSGSTDTQYF.